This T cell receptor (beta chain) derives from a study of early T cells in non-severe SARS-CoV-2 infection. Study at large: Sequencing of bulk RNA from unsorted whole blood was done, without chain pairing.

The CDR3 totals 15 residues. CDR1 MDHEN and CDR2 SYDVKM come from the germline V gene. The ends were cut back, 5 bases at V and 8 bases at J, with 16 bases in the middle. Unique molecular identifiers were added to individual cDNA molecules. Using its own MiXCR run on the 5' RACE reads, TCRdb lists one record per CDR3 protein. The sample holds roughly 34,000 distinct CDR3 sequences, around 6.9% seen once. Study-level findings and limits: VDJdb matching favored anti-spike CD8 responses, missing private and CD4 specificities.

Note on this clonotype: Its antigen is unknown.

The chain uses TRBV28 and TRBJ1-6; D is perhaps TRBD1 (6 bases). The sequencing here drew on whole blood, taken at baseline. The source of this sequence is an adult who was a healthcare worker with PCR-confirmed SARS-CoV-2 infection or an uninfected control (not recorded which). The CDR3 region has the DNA TGTGCCAGCAGTGAACAGGGAGCTATTGATTCACCCCTCCACTTT. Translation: CASSEQGAIDSPLHF. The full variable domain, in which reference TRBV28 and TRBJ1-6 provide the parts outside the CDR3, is DVKVTQSSRYLVKRTGEKVFLECVQDMDHENMFWYRQDPGLGLRLIYFSYDVKMKEKGDIPEGYSVSREKKERFSLILESASTNQTSMYLCASSEQGAIDSPLHFGNGTRLTVT.